What follows are 3 T cell receptor beta chains derived from one specimen sequenced in a study of blood T cells in healthy people across ages (dated by TCRdb to about 2015). Receptors were amplified or captured by 5' RACE. TCRdb names Illumina HiSeq 2500 as the instrument used. The second PCR ran for about 6 to 11 cycles and used a J-beta primer mix along with a sample-barcoded 5' primer. In TCRdb, the public reads were trimmed at Q25 with fastp and aligned with MiXCR, with productive beta chains retained. Records with the same CDR3 protein are collapsed into one entry carrying the most frequent genes and DNA. Counted in this sample were about 930,000 distinct CDR3 sequences; approximately 32% of them appeared once. The ten largest clonotypes hold roughly 10% of the sample. The data were also submitted as part of a second study, on T cells of mothers and their children.

Input material: blood. The receptors were gathered from a woman aged 40 to 50 in good health.

This clonotype was seen a few times. V is TRBV20-1 and J is TRBJ1-6; perhaps TRBD1 as D (5 bases). The V end lost 6 bases, the J end lost 0 bases, and 15 bases lay between the germline ends. Germline V gene sequence: CDR1 DFQATT, CDR2 SNEGSKA (reference sequence). CDR3 size: 16 residues. CDR3 DNA: TGCAGTGCCTCCCGCCAGGGAAGCTCCTATAATTCACCCCTCCACTTT. Translation: CSASRQGSSYNSPLHF.

This clonotype was observed a single time. A read error may produce the germline difference seen at one junction end. This chain links TRBV2 with TRBJ2-1; tentatively, D is TRBD1 (5 bases). Germline assignment: CDR1 SNHLY and CDR2 FYNNEI. The CDR3 sequence is 14 residues long. CDR3: CANSAGLGYNEQFF. The CDR3 region has the DNA TGTGCCAACAGTGCAGGGTTGGGTTACAATGAGCAGTTCTTC. Combining the CDR3 with reference TRBV2 and TRBJ2-1 gives the whole variable domain EPEVTQTPSHQVTQMGQEVILRCVPISNHLYFYWYRQILGQKVEFLVSFYNNEISEKSEIFDDQFSVERPDGSNFTLKIRSTKLEDSAMYFCANSAGLGYNEQFFGPGTRLTVL.

This clonotype was found many times. The chain carries TRBV6-1 and TRBJ2-7; TRBD1 agrees at 7 bases. The germline gives CDR1 MNHNS, CDR2 SASEGT. Trimming took 3 bases from V and 6 from J; bases not matched to a gene: 5. This CDR3 region has 13 residues. Here the CDR3 DNA reads TGTGCCAGCAGTGACCCCCACAGGGGCGAGCAGTACTTC. It specifies CASSDPHRGEQYF.